The T cell receptor beta chain under discussion was sequenced for a study of T cells in Graves' hyperthyroidism and ophthalmopathy. RNA transcripts gave rise to amplified TCR beta CDR3 regions. Initially, a first-round RT-PCR of the TCR CDR3 employed the HTBI primer set. A single record per CDR3 protein comes from TCRdb applying MiXCR to the multiplex PCR reads. In the table there are about 400,000 distinct CDR3 sequences, about 13% of which are singletons. This clonotype was obtained from a woman between 18 and 29 years old with Graves' hyperthyroidism. The sample consisted of blood.

Written as DNA, the CDR3 is TGTGCCAGCAGTTTCCCGCCGGGGGCCGTGGGGACCCAGTACTTC. Residues: CASSFPPGAVGTQYF. The V call is TRBV27, the J call TRBJ2-5; either TRBD1 or TRBD2 may supply D (6 bases each). V was pared by 3 bases and J by 7 bases, with 18 bases between. CDR1 and CDR2 (germline): MNHEY, SMNVEV (reference sequence). The CDR3 sequence is 15 residues long.